The 29 T cell receptor beta chains below come from one sample, sequenced in a study of cytomegalovirus exposure and HLA in healthy donors. With 60 Vbeta and 13 Jbeta primers, the PCR was carried out. The method was immunoSEQ multiplex PCR; TCRdb's version includes in-frame clones alone and lacks a portion of them. This table has 65,000 or so clones, 55% to 65% appearing once. The sequencing sample was made of PBMCs. Receptor source: a man in his thirties or forties in good health and CMV-seronegative.

The chain joins TRBV5-1 to TRBJ1-2; 7 nucleotides match TRBD1. CDR3 length equals 18 residues. Germline lookup yields CDR1 SGHRS and CDR2 YFSETQ. Trimming at V came to 0 bases and at J to 4 bases, leaving 15 bases not matched to a gene. The CDR3 nucleotides read TGCGCCAGCAGCTTGGAGGGGACAGCATTCACAAACCCCTATGGCTACACCTTC. Amino acids: CASSLEGTAFTNPYGYTF.

This clone was found a few times. The V gene is TRBV4-1, the J gene TRBJ1-4, with a tentative D call TRBD1 (5 bases). This CDR3 has 17 residues. Germline V lookup: CDR1 MGHRA, CDR2 YSYEKL. V was shortened by 4 bases and J by 0 bases, with 15 bases between the two germline ends. CDR3 protein: CASSPYRTGATNEKLFF. DNA of the CDR3: TGCGCCAGCAGCCCGTATCGTACGGGGGCAACTAATGAAAAACTGTTTTTT.

This CDR3 is CASSLQFGYEQYF. CDR3 DNA sequence: TGCGCCAGCAGCTTACAGTTTGGCTACGAGCAGTACTTC. This chain joins TRBV5-1 and TRBJ2-7; D is undetermined. Between the trimmed V and J ends, which lost 2 bases and 3 bases, there was a span of 9 bases. Germline V CDR1 and CDR2: SGHRS, YFSETQ. This CDR3 is built from 13 residues.

This chain joins TRBV6-6 and TRBJ1-5, with TRBD1 matching over 7 bases. This CDR3 is 15 amino acids long. J gave up 0 bases and V 6 bases, and 5 bases lay outside the gene matches. The germline CDR1 and CDR2 sequences are MNHNY and SVGAGI (reference sequence). For the CDR3, the DNA is TGTGCCAGCAGCAGCAGGGGGGTTAGCAATCAGCCCCAGCATTTT. Encoded protein: CASSSRGVSNQPQHF.

The genes are TRBV2 and TRBJ1-5, with 11 nucleotides matching TRBD1. Germline lookup yields CDR1 SNHLY and CDR2 FYNNEI. The V and J ends lost 5 bases and 4 bases, in that order; junction bases with no gene match: 4. The CDR3 extends over 15 amino acids. CDR3: CASSNRDRGNQPQHF. Written as DNA, the CDR3 is TGTGCCAGCAGTAACCGGGACAGGGGGAATCAGCCCCAGCATTTT. Looking up the rest from reference TRBV2 and TRBJ1-5 gives the full variable domain: EPEVTQTPSHQVTQMGQEVILRCVPISNHLYFYWYRQILGQKVEFLVSFYNNEISEKSEIFDDQFSVERPDGSNFTLKIRSTKLEDSAMYFCASSNRDRGNQPQHFGDGTRLSIL.

CDR3 nucleotides: TGTGCCAGCAGCGTAGTCGGTAGCGGGGGAGCGAACACCGGGGAGCTGTTTTTT. It is translated as CASSVVGSGGANTGELFF. This chain uses TRBV9 with TRBJ2-2; TRBD2 matches 9 bases. The length of the CDR3 is 18 residues. CDR1 is SGDLS and CDR2 is YYNGEE in the germline V gene. V lost 0 bases, J lost 0 bases, and 6 bases stayed unmatched.

There are a few counts of this clone. The chain joins TRBV6-1 to TRBJ2-3, with 10 bases aligning to TRBD2. The CDR3 consists of 14 residues. J lost 4 bases, V lost 4 bases, and 2 bases had no gene match. In germline, CDR1 is MNHNS, CDR2 SASEGT. The DNA for the CDR3 is TGTGCCAGCAGTGGGAGCGGGGGGGCAGATACGCAGTATTTT. Protein sequence: CASSGSGGADTQYF.

The sample holds one count of this clone. The V call is TRBV10-2, the J call TRBJ1-2; D remains unclear. This CDR3 comprises 14 residues. Germline loops: CDR1 WSHSY, CDR2 SAAADI. Trimming removed 10 bases from V and 8 bases from J, with 23 bases in between. In nucleotides, the CDR3 is TGCGCCATCTCAGACCCGGGAAAAGTAGGAGGCTACACCTTC. Protein: CAISDPGKVGGYTF.

The genes are TRBV6-5 and TRBJ1-2; 10 bases agree with TRBD1. The CDR3 runs 15 residues. Germline loops: CDR1 MNHEY, CDR2 SVGAGI. Trimming removed 4 bases from V and 6 bases from J; junction bases left unmatched: 8. The CDR3 here is CASSSEGTGADGYTF. As DNA, the CDR3 is TGTGCCAGCAGTTCCGAAGGGACAGGGGCTGATGGCTACACCTTC.

This chain links TRBV10-2 with TRBJ1-2; 7 bases match TRBD1. Germline assignment: CDR1 WSHSY and CDR2 SAAADI. The CDR3 is 15 residues long. The V gene end was trimmed by 6 bases and the J gene end by 4 bases; junction bases not matched to a gene: 11. The CDR3 spells CASSGDRGLVYGYTF. The CDR3 nucleotides read TGCGCCAGCAGCGGGGACAGAGGATTGGTCTATGGCTACACCTTC.

This chain connects TRBV7-8 to TRBJ2-7; D is uncertain. The CDR3 runs to 13 residues. V was cut by 1 base and J by 6 bases, with 10 bases left in between. Germline V lookup: CDR1 SGHVS, CDR2 FQNEAQ. The CDR3 nucleotides read TGTGCCAGCAGCTTAGGAGCTCAGCGCGAGCAGTACTTC. It yields the protein CASSLGAQREQYF.

V and J are TRBV15 and TRBJ1-4; D perhaps matches TRBD1 (6 bases). The V end lost 5 bases, the J end lost 4 bases, and 14 bases lay between the germline ends. Germline CDR1 LNHNV, CDR2 YYDKDF (reference sequence). CDR3 length equals 15 residues. The CDR3 loop reads CATSGRGSNNEKLFF. CDR3 bases: TGTGCCACCAGCGGCAGGGGATCTAATAATGAAAAACTGTTTTTT.

In this sample, this clone turned up a few times. The gene calls are TRBV7-9 and TRBJ2-5; 13 nucleotides agree with TRBD2. From germline, CDR1 is SEHNR and CDR2 FQNEAQ (reference sequence). V gave up 5 bases and J gave up 8 bases; unmatched junction bases: 5. The CDR3 is made up of 14 amino acids. CDR3 DNA: TGTGCCAGCAGCACTAGCGGGGGGGGCGCTACCCAGTACTTC. It yields the protein CASSTSGGGATQYF.

The CDR3 protein is CASSPHRAGQETQYF. In nucleotides, the CDR3 is TGTGCCAGCAGCCCCCATCGCGCCGGGCAAGAGACCCAGTACTTC. V and J are TRBV7-3 and TRBJ2-5; D uncertain. Trimming removed 5 bases at V and 2 bases at J, with 15 bases between. The CDR3 consists of 15 residues. Germline lookup yields CDR1 SGHTA and CDR2 FQGTGA.

The rearrangement links TRBV30 to TRBJ2-5; perhaps TRBD1 as D (6 bases). From germline, CDR1 is GTSNPN and CDR2 SVGIG (reference sequence). This CDR3 has 16 amino acids. Trimming took 0 bases from V and 5 from J, leaving 19 bases between them. CDR3 coding DNA: TGTGCCTGGAGTGTACCTCTGGCAGGGGTCGGGGAGACCCAGTACTTC. It translates to CAWSVPLAGVGETQYF.

Comments on this clone: Within the sample, other DNA sequences also encode this same CDR3. CDR3 nucleotide sequence: TGTGCCAGTAGTGAGGGACAGGGGCTTTACGAGCAGTACTTC. This sequence encodes CASSEGQGLYEQYF. This chain connects TRBV19 to TRBJ2-7; TRBD1 matches at 10 bases. The CDR3 is made up of 14 amino acids. Germline CDR1 LNHDA, CDR2 SQIVND (reference sequence). With V trimmed by 5 bases and J by 4 bases, 5 bases remained unmatched. Full variable domain (rest looked up from reference TRBV19 and TRBJ2-7): DGGITQSPKYLFRKEGQNVTLSCEQNLNHDAMYWYRQDPGQGLRLIYYSQIVNDFQKGDIAEGYSVSREKKESFPLTVTSAQKNPTAFYLCASSEGQGLYEQYFGPGTRLTVT.

This clone was observed a handful of times. This rearrangement joins TRBV7-2 to TRBJ2-7, with 9 bases lining up with TRBD2. V shed 1 base and J 3 bases; nucleotides not matched to a gene: 4. The length of the CDR3 is 15 residues. CDR1 SGHTA and CDR2 FQGNSA come from the germline V gene. The DNA for the CDR3 is TGTGCCAGCAGCTTAGATCCAGCGGGGGGCTACGAGCAGTACTTC. The encoded protein is CASSLDPAGGYEQYF. The full variable domain, in which reference TRBV7-2 and TRBJ2-7 provide the parts outside the CDR3, is GAGVSQSPSNKVTEKGKDVELRCDPISGHTALYWYRQSLGQGLEFLIYFQGNSAPDKSGLPSDRFSAERTGGSVSTLTIQRTQQEDSAVYLCASSLDPAGGYEQYFGPGTRLTVT.

This chain uses TRBV5-1 with TRBJ1-2; D may be TRBD1 (5 bases). Germline V CDR1 and CDR2: SGHRS, YFSETQ. V lost 4 bases, J lost 4 bases, and 20 bases lay in between. This CDR3 region has 16 residues. This CDR3 reads CASSPRTGGGTYGYTF. Written as DNA, the CDR3 is TGCGCCAGCAGCCCCCGCACCGGGGGGGGAACCTATGGCTACACCTTC. Variable domain in full (rest from reference TRBV5-1 and TRBJ1-2): KAGVTQTPRYLIKTRGQQVTLSCSPISGHRSVSWYQQTPGQGLQFLFEYFSETQRNKGNFPGRFSGRQFSNSRSEMNVSTLELGDSALYLCASSPRTGGGTYGYTFGSGTRLTVV.

This sequence joins TRBV18 and TRBJ2-5; a weak D match, TRBD1 (5 bases). CDR1 and CDR2 (germline): KGHSH, LQKENI. The CDR3 totals 13 residues. Trimming took 4 bases from V and 0 from J, leaving 6 bases between them. The CDR3 nucleotides are TGTGCCAGCTCACAGGGGTACCAAGAGACCCAGTACTTC. Protein product: CASSQGYQETQYF.

V usage is TRBV6-1 and J usage is TRBJ2-5; TRBD1 matches 8 bases. The CDR3 spans 14 residues. CDR1 MNHNS and CDR2 SASEGT come from the germline V gene. The V segment lost 6 bases and the J segment 5 bases; nucleotides outside the gene matches: 8. The CDR3 DNA sequence: TGTGCCAGCAGGGGGTGGACAGGGCTTGAGACCCAGTACTTC. Translating gives CASRGWTGLETQYF.

The V call is TRBV5-1, the J call TRBJ1-1, with D possibly TRBD1 on 6 matching bases. The CDR3 runs to 15 residues. CDR1 is SGHRS and CDR2 is YFSETQ in the germline V gene. V lost 4 bases and J 4 bases, leaving 17 bases between the germline ends. The CDR3 coding sequence is TGCGCCAGCAGCATAGCGAACAGGGTTGGCACTGAAGCTTTCTTT. It encodes CASSIANRVGTEAFF.

This clone was seen only once. The CDR3 is CASSLRPSGNTIYF. The CDR3 bases are TGTGCCAGCAGCTTGAGGCCCTCTGGAAACACCATATATTTT. V is TRBV7-8 and J is TRBJ1-3; D call uncertain. Germline V lookup: CDR1 SGHVS, CDR2 FQNEAQ. V was cut by 3 bases and J by 0 bases, with 6 bases left in between. The CDR3 contains 14 residues.

The chain has TRBV18 and TRBJ1-2; maybe TRBD1 (5 bases). CDR1 and CDR2 from the germline V gene are KGHSH and LQKENI. Trimming took off 5 bases at V and 6 bases at J, with 16 bases between the two ends. The CDR3 consists of 14 residues. As DNA, the CDR3 is TGTGCCAGCTCATCTCGGCAGGGCGGCGATGGCTACACCTTC. Protein sequence: CASSSRQGGDGYTF.

The chain couples TRBV5-1 to TRBJ2-7; TRBD2 aligns across 10 bases. V lost 5 bases and J lost 2; bases outside the gene matches: 4. The CDR3 extends over 14 amino acids. Germline values: CDR1 SGHRS, CDR2 YFSETQ. CDR3: CASSPSGGAYEQYF. DNA of the CDR3: TGCGCCAGCAGTCCTAGCGGGGGAGCCTACGAGCAGTACTTC.

The chain links TRBV19 to TRBJ2-5; 11 bases are shared with TRBD1. Germline loops: CDR1 LNHDA, CDR2 SQIVND (reference sequence). V lost 4 bases and J lost 2; bases outside the gene matches: 18. The CDR3 is 20 residues long. The DNA of the CDR3 is TGTGCCAGTAGTAGCCTGATGCCGGGACAGGGGGGGGGTTATCAAGAGACCCAGTACTTC. This gives the protein CASSSLMPGQGGGYQETQYF.

The chain links TRBV7-9 to TRBJ2-1; D is possibly TRBD1 (6 bases). The CDR3 runs to 14 residues. Trimming shortened V by 4 bases and J by 6 bases, and 13 bases separated the two germline ends. Germline V gene lookup returns CDR1 SEHNR and CDR2 FQNEAQ (reference sequence). In DNA form, the CDR3 reads TGTGCCAGCAGCTCTACCCAGGGGAGCAATGAGCAGTTCTTC. It codes for CASSSTQGSNEQFF.

This chain links TRBV5-1 with TRBJ1-1, with D tentatively TRBD1 (5 bases). The CDR3 is 15 residues long. Trimming left V 9 bases short and J 5 bases short, with 23 bases between. Germline V lookup: CDR1 SGHRS, CDR2 YFSETQ. CDR3: CATRREAGYGTEAFF. For the CDR3, the DNA is TGCGCCACCCGCCGGGAGGCAGGGTATGGTACTGAAGCTTTCTTT.

V and J are TRBV2 and TRBJ2-2; 10 nucleotides agree with TRBD1. Germline CDR1 is SNHLY and CDR2 is FYNNEI. The CDR3 contains 15 residues. Trimming cost V 5 bases and J 7 bases; bases outside gene matches: 7. The CDR3 loop reads CASSYLTGGGGELFF. The DNA of the CDR3 is TGTGCCAGCAGTTATTTGACAGGGGGCGGCGGGGAGCTGTTTTTT.

The CDR3 is CASSLGTGLSYNEQFF. Written as DNA, the CDR3 is TGCGCCAGCAGCTTGGGGACAGGGTTATCCTACAATGAGCAGTTCTTC. The chain recombines TRBV5-1 with TRBJ2-1, with 8 bases lining up with TRBD1. CDR1 SGHRS and CDR2 YFSETQ come from the germline V gene. The junction had 3 bases not matched to a gene; V was cut back by 0 bases and J by 1 base. The CDR3 runs 16 residues.